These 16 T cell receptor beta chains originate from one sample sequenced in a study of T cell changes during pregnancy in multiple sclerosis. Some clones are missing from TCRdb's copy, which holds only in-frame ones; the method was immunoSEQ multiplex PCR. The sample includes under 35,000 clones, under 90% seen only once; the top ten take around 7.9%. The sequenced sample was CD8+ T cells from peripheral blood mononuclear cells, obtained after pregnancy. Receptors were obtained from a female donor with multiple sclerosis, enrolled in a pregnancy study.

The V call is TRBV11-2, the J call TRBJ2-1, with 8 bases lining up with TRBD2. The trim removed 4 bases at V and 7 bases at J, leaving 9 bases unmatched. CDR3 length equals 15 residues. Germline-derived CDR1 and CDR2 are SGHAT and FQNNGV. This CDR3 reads CASSSSSGGANEQFF. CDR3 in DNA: TGTGCCAGCAGCTCCTCATCCGGGGGGGCGAATGAGCAGTTCTTC.

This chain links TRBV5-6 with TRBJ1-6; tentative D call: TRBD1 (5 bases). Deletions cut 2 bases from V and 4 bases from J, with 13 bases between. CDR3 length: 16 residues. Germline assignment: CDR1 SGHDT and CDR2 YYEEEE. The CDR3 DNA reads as TGTGCCAGCAGCTTCGCCCAGGGCCCATATAATTCACCCCTCCACTTT. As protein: CASSFAQGPYNSPLHF.

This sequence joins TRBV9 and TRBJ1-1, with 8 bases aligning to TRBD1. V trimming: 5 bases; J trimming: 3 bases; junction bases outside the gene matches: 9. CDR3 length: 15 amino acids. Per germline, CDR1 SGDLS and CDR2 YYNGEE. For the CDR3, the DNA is TGTGCCAGCAGTGGACAGGGTGCTGGTGACACTGAAGCTTTCTTT. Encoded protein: CASSGQGAGDTEAFF.

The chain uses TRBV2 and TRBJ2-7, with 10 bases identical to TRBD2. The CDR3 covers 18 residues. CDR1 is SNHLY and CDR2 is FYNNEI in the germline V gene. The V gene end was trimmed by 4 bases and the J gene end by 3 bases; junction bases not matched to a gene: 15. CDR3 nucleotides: TGTGCCAGCAGTGGAGGGTATAGCGGGGGGAATTGGGGCTACGAGCAGTACTTC. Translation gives CASSGGYSGGNWGYEQYF.

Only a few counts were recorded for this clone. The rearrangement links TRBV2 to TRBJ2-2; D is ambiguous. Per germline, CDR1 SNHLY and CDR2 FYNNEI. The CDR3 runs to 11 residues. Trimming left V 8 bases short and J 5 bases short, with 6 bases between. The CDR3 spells CASGWTGELFF. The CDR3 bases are TGTGCCAGCGGCTGGACCGGGGAGCTGTTTTTT.

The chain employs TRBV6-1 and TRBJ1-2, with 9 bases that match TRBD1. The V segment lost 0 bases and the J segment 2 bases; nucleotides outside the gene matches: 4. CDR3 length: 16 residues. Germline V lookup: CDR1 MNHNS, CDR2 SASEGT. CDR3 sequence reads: CASSEAPQGANYGYTF. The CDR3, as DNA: TGTGCCAGCAGTGAAGCACCACAGGGGGCGAACTATGGCTACACCTTC.

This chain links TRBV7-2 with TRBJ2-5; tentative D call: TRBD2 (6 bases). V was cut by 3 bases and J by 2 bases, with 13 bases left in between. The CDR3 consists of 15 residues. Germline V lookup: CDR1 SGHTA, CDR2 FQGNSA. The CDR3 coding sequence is TGTGCCAGCAGCTTGGTTGGCGGGGTACAAGAGACCCAGTACTTC. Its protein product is CASSLVGGVQETQYF.

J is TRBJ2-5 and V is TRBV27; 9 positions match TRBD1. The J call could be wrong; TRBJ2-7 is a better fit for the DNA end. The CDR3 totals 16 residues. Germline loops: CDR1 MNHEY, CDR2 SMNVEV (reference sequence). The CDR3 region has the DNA TGTGCCAGCAGTTGGGGACCGGGACAGGGCTCATCCGAGCAGTACTTC. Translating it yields CASSWGPGQGSSEQYF.

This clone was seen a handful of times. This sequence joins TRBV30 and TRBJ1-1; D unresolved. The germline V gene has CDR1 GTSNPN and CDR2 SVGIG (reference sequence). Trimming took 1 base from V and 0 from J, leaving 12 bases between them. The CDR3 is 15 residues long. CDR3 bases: TGTGCCTGGAGTGCGGGGATTTGGATGAACACTGAAGCTTTCTTT. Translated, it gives CAWSAGIWMNTEAFF.

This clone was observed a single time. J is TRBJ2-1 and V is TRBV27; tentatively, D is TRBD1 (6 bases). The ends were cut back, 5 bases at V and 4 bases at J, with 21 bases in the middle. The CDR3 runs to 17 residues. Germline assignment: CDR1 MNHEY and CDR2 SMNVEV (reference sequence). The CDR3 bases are TGTGCCAGCAGTCCCAGGGGAAACACGAAAGGTTACAATGAGCAGTTCTTC. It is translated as CASSPRGNTKGYNEQFF.

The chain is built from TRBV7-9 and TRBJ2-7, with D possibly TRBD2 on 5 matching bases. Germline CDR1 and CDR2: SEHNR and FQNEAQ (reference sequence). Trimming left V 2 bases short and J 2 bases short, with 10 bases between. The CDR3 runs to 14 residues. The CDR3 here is CASSLSDGTYEQYF. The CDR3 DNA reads TGTGCCAGCAGCTTATCGGACGGGACCTACGAGCAGTACTTC.

CDR3 coding DNA: TGTGCCAGCGCCGCTAGCGGTGTTGTCGATGAGCAGTTCTTC. Amino acid sequence: CASAASGVVDEQFF. J is TRBJ2-1 and V is TRBV27; 7 bases map to TRBD2. The CDR3 is 14 residues long. Looked up from germline, CDR1 is MNHEY and CDR2 is SMNVEV (reference sequence). Germline trimming cut 8 bases from V and 8 bases from J; bases unmatched to any gene: 12.

DNA of the CDR3: TGTGCCAGTAGTATAGCGGGGGGCTTCCAAGAGACCCAGTACTTC. Translating gives CASSIAGGFQETQYF. The chain has TRBV19 and TRBJ2-5; perhaps TRBD2 as D (7 bases). The CDR3 runs 15 residues. Germline lookup yields CDR1 LNHDA and CDR2 SQIVND (reference sequence). The V end was cut by 1 base, the J end by 1 base, with 10 bases between.

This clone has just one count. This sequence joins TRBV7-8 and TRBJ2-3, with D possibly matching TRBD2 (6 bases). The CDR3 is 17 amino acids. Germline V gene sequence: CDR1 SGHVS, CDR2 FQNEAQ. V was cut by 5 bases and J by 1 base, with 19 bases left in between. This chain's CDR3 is CASSHYLAGIGTDTQYF. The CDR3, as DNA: TGTGCCAGCAGCCACTATCTTGCGGGGATTGGCACAGATACGCAGTATTTT.

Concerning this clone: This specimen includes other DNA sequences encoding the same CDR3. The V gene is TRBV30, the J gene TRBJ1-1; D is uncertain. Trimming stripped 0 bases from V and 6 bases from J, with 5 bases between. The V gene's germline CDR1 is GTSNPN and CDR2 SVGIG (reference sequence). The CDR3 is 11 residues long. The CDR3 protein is CAWSVLSEAFF. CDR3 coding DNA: TGTGCCTGGAGTGTACTCTCTGAAGCTTTCTTT.

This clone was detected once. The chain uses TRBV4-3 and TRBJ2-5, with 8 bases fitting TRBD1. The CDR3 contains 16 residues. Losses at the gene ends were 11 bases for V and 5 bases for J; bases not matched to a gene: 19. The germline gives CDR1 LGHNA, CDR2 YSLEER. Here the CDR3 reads CALRSGRGPRRETQYF. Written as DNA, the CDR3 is TGCGCCCTCAGATCAGGCAGGGGGCCTCGTCGGGAGACCCAGTACTTC.